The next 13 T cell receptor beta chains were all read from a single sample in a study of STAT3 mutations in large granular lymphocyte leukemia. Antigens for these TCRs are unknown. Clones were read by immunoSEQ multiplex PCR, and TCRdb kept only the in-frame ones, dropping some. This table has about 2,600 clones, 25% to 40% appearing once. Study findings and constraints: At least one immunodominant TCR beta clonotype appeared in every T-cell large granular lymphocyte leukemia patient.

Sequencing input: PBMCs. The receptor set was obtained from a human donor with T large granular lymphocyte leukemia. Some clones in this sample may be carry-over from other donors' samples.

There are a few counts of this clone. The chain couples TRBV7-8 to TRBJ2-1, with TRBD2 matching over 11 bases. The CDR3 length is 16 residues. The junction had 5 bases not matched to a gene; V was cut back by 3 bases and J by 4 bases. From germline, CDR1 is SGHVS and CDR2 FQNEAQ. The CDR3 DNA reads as TGTGCCAGCAGCTTCGGGACTAGCGGACCTTACAATGAGCAGTTCTTC. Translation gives CASSFGTSGPYNEQFF.

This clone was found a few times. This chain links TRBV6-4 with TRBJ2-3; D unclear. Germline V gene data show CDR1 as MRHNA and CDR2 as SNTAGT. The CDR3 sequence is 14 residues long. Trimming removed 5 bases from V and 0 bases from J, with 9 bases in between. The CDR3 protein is CASSPSGSTDTQYF. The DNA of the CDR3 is TGTGCCAGCAGTCCTTCGGGTAGCACAGATACGCAGTATTTT.

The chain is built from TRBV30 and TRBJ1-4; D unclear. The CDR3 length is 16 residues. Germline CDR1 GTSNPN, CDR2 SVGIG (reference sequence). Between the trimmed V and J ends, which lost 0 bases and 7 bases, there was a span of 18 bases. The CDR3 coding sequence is TGTGCCTGGAGTGTTCCCCCCGGCGCCCCCAGTGAAAAACTGTTTTTT. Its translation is CAWSVPPGAPSEKLFF.

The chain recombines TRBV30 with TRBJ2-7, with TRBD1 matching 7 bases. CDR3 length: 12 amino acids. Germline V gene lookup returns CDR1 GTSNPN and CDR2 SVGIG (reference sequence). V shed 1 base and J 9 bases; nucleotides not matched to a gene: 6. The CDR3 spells CAWSGQGDGQYF. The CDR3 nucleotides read TGTGCCTGGAGTGGTCAGGGGGACGGGCAGTACTTC.

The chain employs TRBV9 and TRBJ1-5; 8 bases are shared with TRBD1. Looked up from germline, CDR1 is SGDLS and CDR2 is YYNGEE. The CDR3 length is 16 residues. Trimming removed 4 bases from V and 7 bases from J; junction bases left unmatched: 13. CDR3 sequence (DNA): TGTGCCAGCAGCTCCGACTCCGGACAGGGAGGACAGCCCCAGCATTTT. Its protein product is CASSSDSGQGGQPQHF.

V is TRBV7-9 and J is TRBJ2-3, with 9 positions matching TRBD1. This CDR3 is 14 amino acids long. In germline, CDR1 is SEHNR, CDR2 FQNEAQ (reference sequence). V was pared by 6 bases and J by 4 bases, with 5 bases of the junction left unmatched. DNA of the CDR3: TGTGCCAGCAGACCCACAGGGGGCGCAGATACGCAGTATTTT. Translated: CASRPTGGADTQYF.

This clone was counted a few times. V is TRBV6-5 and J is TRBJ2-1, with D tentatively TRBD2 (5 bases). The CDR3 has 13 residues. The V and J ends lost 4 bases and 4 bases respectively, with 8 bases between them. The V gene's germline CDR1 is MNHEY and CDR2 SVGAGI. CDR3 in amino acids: CASSSTRYNEQFF. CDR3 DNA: TGTGCCAGCAGTTCCACTAGATACAATGAGCAGTTCTTC.

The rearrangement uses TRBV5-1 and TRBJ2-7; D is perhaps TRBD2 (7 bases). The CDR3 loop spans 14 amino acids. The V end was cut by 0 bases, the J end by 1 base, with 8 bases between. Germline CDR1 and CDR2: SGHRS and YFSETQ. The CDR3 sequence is CASSLEGGSYEQYF. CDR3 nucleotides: TGCGCCAGCAGCTTGGAGGGGGGGTCCTACGAGCAGTACTTC.

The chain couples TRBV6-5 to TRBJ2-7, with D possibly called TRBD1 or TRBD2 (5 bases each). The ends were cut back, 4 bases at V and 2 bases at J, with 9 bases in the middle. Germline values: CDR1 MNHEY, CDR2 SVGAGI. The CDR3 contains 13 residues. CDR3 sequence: CASSWDGTYEQYF. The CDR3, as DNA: TGTGCCAGCAGTTGGGACGGAACCTACGAGCAGTACTTC.

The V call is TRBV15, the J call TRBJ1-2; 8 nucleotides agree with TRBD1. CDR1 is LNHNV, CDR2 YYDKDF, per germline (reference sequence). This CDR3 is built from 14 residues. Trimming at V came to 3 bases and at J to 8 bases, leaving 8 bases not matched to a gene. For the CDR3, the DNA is TGTGCCACCAGCAGTCGACAGGGGACGAGGGGCTACACCTTC. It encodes CATSSRQGTRGYTF.

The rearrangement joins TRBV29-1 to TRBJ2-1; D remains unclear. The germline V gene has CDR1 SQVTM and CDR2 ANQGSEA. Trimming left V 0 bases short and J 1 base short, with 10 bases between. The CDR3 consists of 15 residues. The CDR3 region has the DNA TGCAGCGTTGAAGAAATGACCCGATCCTACAATGAGCAGTTCTTC. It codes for CSVEEMTRSYNEQFF.

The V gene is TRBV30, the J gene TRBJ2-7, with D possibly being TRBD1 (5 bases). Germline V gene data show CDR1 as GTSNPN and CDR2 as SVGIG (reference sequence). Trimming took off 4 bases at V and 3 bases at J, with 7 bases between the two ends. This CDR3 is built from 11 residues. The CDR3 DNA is TGTGCCTGGACCGACAGCTACGAGCAGTACTTC. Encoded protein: CAWTDSYEQYF.

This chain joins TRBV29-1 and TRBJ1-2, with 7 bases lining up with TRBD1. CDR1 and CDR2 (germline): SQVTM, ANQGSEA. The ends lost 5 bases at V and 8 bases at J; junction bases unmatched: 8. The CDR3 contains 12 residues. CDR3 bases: TGCAGCGTTTACAGGGGAATGAGCGGCTACACCTTC. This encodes CSVYRGMSGYTF.